Shown below are 4 T cell receptor beta chains from a single sample sequenced in a study of shared clonotypes between healthy human individuals. The protocol was immunoSEQ multiplex PCR, while the TCRdb copy is restricted to in-frame clones and leaves out a portion. This table holds roughly 700,000 clones, around 91% found once. The sample consisted of memory CD8+ T cells from PBMCs. Stated subset: CD45RO+ cells pooled with CCR7-negative TemRA cells. The receptors derive from a young man in good health. Some clones in this sample may be carry-over from other donors' samples.

A single count supports this clone. The chain is built from TRBV11-2 and TRBJ2-2; 10 positions agree with TRBD2. Trimming cost V 2 bases and J 1 base; bases outside gene matches: 4. This CDR3 region has 17 residues. From germline, CDR1 is SGHAT and CDR2 FQNNGV. The CDR3 DNA reads as TGTGCCAGCAGCTTACCCGCTAGCGGGGGGAACACCGGGGAGCTGTTTTTT. Its protein product is CASSLPASGGNTGELFF.

J is TRBJ1-2 and V is TRBV28; D call uncertain. The CDR3 consists of 13 residues. Germline assignment: CDR1 MDHEN and CDR2 SYDVKM. Between the trimmed V and J ends, which lost 2 bases and 4 bases, there was a span of 8 bases. CDR3 coding DNA: TGTGCCAGCAGTTTAGGGCGGAGCTATGGCTACACCTTC. Translating it yields CASSLGRSYGYTF.

This clone was observed at least ten times. The J gene is TRBJ2-2, the V gene TRBV4-2, with a possible D match to TRBD2 (6 bases). Germline V lookup: CDR1 LGHNA, CDR2 YNFKEQ. Trimming shortened V by 4 bases and J by 1 base, and 7 bases separated the two germline ends. The CDR3 is 14 residues long. The CDR3, as DNA: TGTGCCAGCAGCCCTAGCGTGAACACCGGGGAGCTGTTTTTT. This gives the protein CASSPSVNTGELFF.

The gene calls are TRBV28 and TRBJ2-2; D gene ambiguous. The V and J ends lost 1 base and 5 bases respectively, with 8 bases between them. The germline CDR1 and CDR2 sequences are MDHEN and SYDVKM. The CDR3 has 14 amino acids. The CDR3 DNA sequence: TGTGCCAGCAGTTTATCCTCGCTAACCGGGGAGCTGTTTTTT. Residues: CASSLSSLTGELFF.